These 11 T cell receptor beta chains were all obtained from the same sample, sequenced in a study of T-cell memory formation after mild COVID-19. One entry per CDR3 protein, called by TCRdb with MiXCR from the 5' RACE reads. The sample yields approximately 82,000 distinct CDR3 sequences, more than 10% seen once. Sequenced: PBMCs or a T cell subset sorted from them (not recorded which). These receptors were collected from a man younger than 35 who had mild COVID-19 (a few samples of this study predate the infection). Cell type and time point are not known.

In this sample, this clonotype turned up a few times. The CDR3 DNA sequence: TGTGCCAGCAGCTTAGTATACAGTCGAGTTCTAGCCAAAAACATTCAGTACTTC. It translates to CASSLVYSRVLAKNIQYF. The chain carries TRBV7-8 and TRBJ2-4, with D unclear. CDR1 is SGHVS, CDR2 FQNEAQ, per germline. This CDR3 has 18 amino acids. V was trimmed by 1 base and J by 0 bases, leaving 16 bases between them.

This clonotype was found a few times. The gene calls are TRBV4-1 and TRBJ1-2; TRBD1 matches 8 bases. The CDR3 runs 15 residues. Germline V gives CDR1 MGHRA, CDR2 YSYEKL. V gave up 1 base and J gave up 4 bases; unmatched junction bases: 5. The CDR3 region is CASSQVPGQGYGYTF. The CDR3 bases are TGCGCCAGCAGCCAAGTACCCGGACAGGGCTATGGCTACACCTTC.

V gene TRBV5-1 combines with J gene TRBJ1-5, with TRBD1 matching 7 bases. The CDR3 runs 15 residues. The V gene's germline CDR1 is SGHRS and CDR2 YFSETQ. With V trimmed by 3 bases and J by 1 base, 4 bases remained unmatched. The CDR3: CASSWEGASNQPQHF. In DNA, the CDR3 is TGCGCCAGCAGCTGGGAGGGGGCGAGCAATCAGCCCCAGCATTTT.

The CDR3 loop reads CASSFVGNEQFF. The CDR3 DNA reads as TGTGCCAGCAGTTTTGTCGGTAATGAGCAGTTCTTC. The chain has TRBV27 and TRBJ2-1; D is unclear. Trimming removed 3 bases from V and 7 bases from J, with 7 bases in between. Germline V gene lookup returns CDR1 MNHEY and CDR2 SMNVEV (reference sequence). CDR3 size: 12 residues.

The table lists this clonotype with a few counts. This chain links TRBV7-9 with TRBJ1-3, with D perhaps TRBD1 (5 bases). The V and J ends lost 5 bases and 0 bases respectively, with 14 bases between them. The CDR3 runs 16 residues. Germline CDR1 is SEHNR and CDR2 is FQNEAQ (reference sequence). CDR3 residues: CASSPRGVSSGNTIYF. The CDR3, as DNA: TGTGCCAGCAGCCCCCGGGGGGTCAGCTCTGGAAACACCATATATTTT.

Only a few counts were recorded for this clonotype. The V call is TRBV12-3 or TRBV12-4, the J call TRBJ2-5; D is possibly TRBD2 (6 bases). CDR3 length equals 14 residues. Trimming removed 5 bases from V and 4 bases from J, with 14 bases in between. The CDR3, as DNA: TGTGCCAGCAGTGAAGGGACTGAACGAGAGACCCAGTACTTC. It codes for CASSEGTERETQYF.

This clonotype has more than one count but fewer than ten. The chain links TRBV6-6 to TRBJ1-2; D remains ambiguous. The CDR3 totals 14 residues. The germline V and J ends were trimmed by 6 bases and 6 bases, with 17 bases remaining between them. Germline V CDR1 and CDR2: MNHNY, SVGAGI (reference sequence). The CDR3 nucleotides are TGTGCCAGCAGACCCTACGAGGACGTCCATGGCTACACCTTC. This gives the protein CASRPYEDVHGYTF.

The chain joins TRBV7-9 to TRBJ2-4, with TRBD2 identical over 14 bases. Germline V lookup: CDR1 SEHNR, CDR2 FQNEAQ (reference sequence). The length of the CDR3 is 18 residues. The junction had 15 bases not matched to a gene; V was cut back by 5 bases and J by 9 bases. As DNA, the CDR3 is TGTGCCAGCAGCACCACCCAGACTAGCGGGGGGGCCTTAGGCATTCAGTACTTC. Encoded protein: CASSTTQTSGGALGIQYF.

The chain links TRBV9 to TRBJ1-6, with no clear D. This CDR3 contains 13 residues. The germline gives CDR1 SGDLS, CDR2 YYNGEE. V was cut by 0 bases and J by 6 bases, with 4 bases left in between. CDR3 in amino acids: CASSVGSNSPLHF. As DNA, the CDR3 is TGTGCCAGCAGCGTAGGGAGTAATTCACCCCTCCACTTT.

This clonotype was observed a handful of times. The V gene is TRBV12-3 or TRBV12-4, the J gene TRBJ2-7; a possible D gene is TRBD2 (5 bases). Trimming took 10 bases from V and 6 from J, leaving 13 bases between them. CDR3 size: 11 residues. The CDR3 DNA is TGTGCCACAACAGCCGGGGTCGAGCAGTACTTC. The encoded protein is CATTAGVEQYF.

The chain carries TRBV7-2 and TRBJ2-7, with 11 bases identical to TRBD2. Trimming removed 5 bases from V and 0 bases from J; junction bases left unmatched: 3. Looked up from germline, CDR1 is SGHTA and CDR2 is FQGNSA. The CDR3 contains 15 residues. Here the CDR3 DNA reads TGTGCCAGCAGCCCTGGGACTAGCGGCTCCTACGAGCAGTACTTC. Translated, it gives CASSPGTSGSYEQYF. Complete variable domain (other parts from reference TRBV7-2 and TRBJ2-7): GAGVSQSPSNKVTEKGKDVELRCDPISGHTALYWYRQSLGQGLEFLIYFQGNSAPDKSGLPSDRFSAERTGGSVSTLTIQRTQQEDSAVYLCASSPGTSGSYEQYFGPGTRLTVT.